Described below is a single TCR beta chain sequence and its context. No cognate antigen has been identified for it. Qualities for individual bases were not recorded, and no much larger clone is one base off. V is pruned by 5 bases and J by 2 bases, leaving 9 bases of the junction without a gene match. The CDR3 starts with the cysteine, ends with the phenylalanine, and has 16 residues. CDR3 DNA only is kept here, 48 bases in frame from base 1. CDR1 SEHNR and CDR2 FQNEAQ were looked up in the germline V gene (reference sequence). The source of the sample is a study of blood T cell repertoires in COVID-19 (dated by TCRdb to the early 2020s). Regarding the complete study: Collaborator samples came from the United States, Italy and Spain and covered acute and convalescent phases of COVID-19. The prospective study material was composed of cDNA or gDNA derived from T cells, B-cell-depleted T cells, or PBMCs. The dataset comprised deeply sampled blood TCRbeta repertoires from subjects exposed to, actively infected with, or recovered from COVID-19. The repertoires were released in a freely available public database meant as a resource for research on the immune response to SARS-CoV-2. The samples were drawn from two sources: the first 160 participants of the ongoing ImmuneRACE study, and 1,000 to 1,500 subjects contributed by 6 global collaborators. Nearly every sample came with metadata listing a de-identified subject ID, COVID-19 status, age in years and sex. HLA class I and class II types, where available, came from metadata supplied by the sample provider rather than from assay-based typing. On the study overall, not on this receptor specifically: The quantity of clinical and demographic metadata differed by source and by participant and was supplied without curation.

Collaborating institutions collected whole blood in K2EDTA tubes following their own protocols. Collaborator samples were shipped for TCRbeta analysis as frozen whole blood, isolated PBMCs, or DNA extracted from either sample type. The immunoSEQ Assay, a bias-controlled multiplex PCR, was used to amplify TCRbeta CDR3 regions from genomic DNA. The study's processing was this. Nucleated cell counts per sample were estimated from amplification of reference gene primers within the assay. To quantify the absolute abundance of each unique TCRbeta CDR3 rearrangement, sequence reads were collapsed and filtered. For each sample, productive Simpson clonality was calculated as the square root of Simpson's diversity index over productive rearrangements. TCRdb holds this immuneACCESS table with in-frame rearrangements only. Some clones are missing; in checked studies, unresolved V genes explain under half, and the rest has no known cause. The D gene and trimming were derived from the DNA, and the V and J assignments and clone size from that table. The sample includes about 130,000 clones, with 75% to 85% observed a single time. Jointly, the top ten make up 35% to 40% of the sample.

This TCR was sampled from a middle-aged man with active or convalescent COVID-19. Sequencing was done on a sample of peripheral blood. The chain joins TRBV7-9 to TRBJ2-3; 8 junctional bases match TRBD2. The sequenced DNA is TGTGCCAGCAGCCTCGTAGCGGGGAGAAACACAGATACGCAGTATTTT. The resulting protein is CASSLVAGRNTDTQYF.